What follows is one TCR beta chain and its context. Clones were sequenced by immunoSEQ multiplex PCR, and TCRdb holds only the in-frame ones, with some missing. The sample lists around 120,000 clones; 80% were seen once. Trimming cost V 3 bases and J 4 bases; bases outside gene matches: 8. The CDR3 consists of 15 residues. Germline CDR1 is ENHRY and CDR2 is SYGVKD. The data originate from a study of blood T cell repertoires in COVID-19. The TCR originated in a human donor in a cohort sampled during active COVID-19. The J gene is TRBJ1-2, the V gene TRBV10-3; 7 nucleotides align to TRBD1. The material sequenced was peripheral blood. CDR3 in DNA: TGTGCCATCAGTGAAGGAGGGGGCGGAATCTATGGCTACACCTTC. It yields the protein CAISEGGGGIYGYTF.